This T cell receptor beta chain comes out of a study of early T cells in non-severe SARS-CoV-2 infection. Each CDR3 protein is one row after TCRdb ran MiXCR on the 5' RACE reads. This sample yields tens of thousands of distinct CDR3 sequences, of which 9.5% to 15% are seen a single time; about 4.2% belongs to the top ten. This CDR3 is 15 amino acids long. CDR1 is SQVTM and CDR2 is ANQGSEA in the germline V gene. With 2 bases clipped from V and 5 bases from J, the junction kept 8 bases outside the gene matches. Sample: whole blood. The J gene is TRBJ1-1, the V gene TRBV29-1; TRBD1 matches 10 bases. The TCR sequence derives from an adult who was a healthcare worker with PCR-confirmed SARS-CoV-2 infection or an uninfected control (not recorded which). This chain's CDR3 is CSVERPDRGRTEAFF. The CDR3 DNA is TGCAGCGTTGAAAGGCCGGACAGGGGGAGGACTGAAGCTTTCTTT.